This TCR beta chain was captured by sequencing in a study of T cell repertoires in cytomegalovirus infection. On the study more broadly: Matching HLA type, along with CMV infection, was indicated by public TCR beta signatures.

Comments on this clonotype: What it binds is not known.

The CDR3 spans 13 residues. Germline V gene data show CDR1 as MDHEN and CDR2 as SYDVKM. Trimming shortened V by 6 bases and J by 4 bases, and 11 bases separated the two germline ends. TCRdb re-called the reads with MiXCR, one entry per CDR3 protein. The data contain approximately 43,000 distinct CDR3 sequences, approximately 20% of them singletons. Overall study results and limits: The ex vivo response was dominated by HLA-C-restricted CMV-specific TCR beta clonotypes. Cumulative frequency of public TCR beta families picked out carriers of CMV plus the relevant HLA.

This TCR was recovered from a human donor in good health (CMV status not recorded). Some clones in this sample may be carry-over from other donors' samples. The chain employs TRBV28 and TRBJ2-3; the D gene is possibly TRBD2 (5 bases). Sequences were obtained from PBMCs, sequenced either directly or after in vitro stimulation (not recorded which). CDR3: CASRELASDTQYF. The CDR3 DNA sequence: TGTGCCAGCAGGGAGCTAGCTTCAGATACGCAGTATTTT.